The rows below give T cell receptor beta chains drawn from one sample of a study of T cell responses to AZD1222 COVID-19 vaccine. TCRdb's copy holds only in-frame clones and misses some; the assay was immunoSEQ multiplex PCR. The sample records 130,000 to 150,000 clones, 90% to 95% being singletons. This material consisted of peripheral blood, taken on day 0 of AZD1222 vaccination. These receptors originate from an adult in good health. Each CDR3 is given with its conserved first and last residue. Fields, in order: V gene, D gene, J gene, CDR3 protein. The D gene is left open where the match is weak.

TRBV5-4,TRBD1,TRBJ1-2,CASSLDPGGDYGYTF
TRBV7-9,-,TRBJ1-2,CATLTGNLGTNYGYTF
TRBV5-1,-,TRBJ1-5,CASSLDGRSNQPQHF
TRBV6-2/TRBV6-3,TRBD2,TRBJ2-1,CASSYLAGVNEQFF
TRBV7-2,-,TRBJ1-1,CASSEITVGKAFF
TRBV5-1,TRBD1,TRBJ1-5,CASSLGQGSQPQHF
TRBV19,-,TRBJ2-3,CASSRTSTSTDTQYF
TRBV28,-,TRBJ2-3,CASRSGQPDTQYF
TRBV7-2,-,TRBJ1-2,CASSSLGGYTF
TRBV7-6,-,TRBJ2-3,CASRQTFRSDTQYF
TRBV11-3,-,TRBJ2-2,CASSPARTGELFF
TRBV6-6,TRBD2,TRBJ2-1,CASSRALLAGGEYNEQFF
TRBV3-1/TRBV3-2,-,TRBJ1-6,CASSPEKNLAGYNSPLHF
TRBV9,-,TRBJ1-6,CASSVEGYSPLHF
TRBV7-2,-,TRBJ1-2,CASSLAMRGEHGYTF
TRBV7-9,TRBD1,TRBJ1-1,CASSPPWTGTNSNTEAFF
TRBV9,TRBD2,TRBJ2-1,CASSVVAGGAGVIYEQFF
TRBV6-2/TRBV6-3,TRBD1,TRBJ2-7,CASSLDRVEQYF
TRBV6-5,-,TRBJ1-1,CASSPPRGFEAFF
TRBV10-3,-,TRBJ2-7,CAINRRRAESYEQYF
TRBV3-1/TRBV3-2,-,TRBJ1-3,CASSQEAGSGNTIYF
TRBV4-1,TRBD2,TRBJ2-7,CASSQDLAGGWYEQYF
TRBV11-2,-,TRBJ2-1,CASSLGGRDEQFF
TRBV11-2,-,TRBJ2-7,CASSLVALDYEQYF
TRBV18,-,TRBJ1-2,CASSQGKGPFDGYTF
TRBV5-6,-,TRBJ2-3,CASSLRQDTDTQYF
TRBV2,-,TRBJ1-5,CASSEVILGGQPQHF
TRBV4-2,TRBD2,TRBJ2-3,CASSPGGPWGDTQYF
TRBV29-1,TRBD1,TRBJ2-2,CSVGSWTGETGELFF
TRBV27,TRBD1,TRBJ2-7,CASSQGAFYEQYF
TRBV5-6,-,TRBJ2-1,CASSRGLTFVEQFF
TRBV20-1,TRBD2,TRBJ2-3,CSASRLAGVTTDTQYF
TRBV7-2,-,TRBJ1-2,CASIYSRKGGYTF